The 32 T cell receptor beta chains reported below all come from one sample, sequenced in a study of PD-1 blockade in classical Hodgkin lymphoma. Some clones are missing from TCRdb's copy, which holds only in-frame ones; the method was immunoSEQ multiplex PCR. There are around 26,000 clones in the sample; about 93% occur only once, and less than 5% lies in the top ten. Documented time point: newly diagnosed, previously untreated cHL patient sample. Sequenced sample: peripheral blood mononuclear cells (PBMCs). The receptors were sampled from a human donor with classical Hodgkin lymphoma.

J is TRBJ2-5 and V is TRBV2; 12 bases align to TRBD2. V trimming: 8 bases; J trimming: 7 bases; junction bases outside the gene matches: 11. This CDR3 is built from 15 residues. CDR1 and CDR2 (germline): SNHLY, FYNNEI. CDR3 region: CASESRTSGVRTQYF. The CDR3 DNA is TGTGCCAGCGAGTCAAGGACTAGCGGGGTCAGGACCCAGTACTTC.

This rearrangement joins TRBV19 to TRBJ2-3; maybe TRBD2 (5 bases). V gave up 7 bases and J gave up 5 bases, with 10 bases separating them. Germline loops: CDR1 LNHDA, CDR2 SQIVND (reference sequence). This CDR3 has 12 amino acids. The CDR3 coding sequence is TGTGCCAGTACGAGGGCCGGAGATACGCAGTATTTT. It specifies CASTRAGDTQYF.

The CDR3: CASSYPNTEAFF. CDR3 bases: TGTGCCAGCAGTTACCCGAACACTGAAGCTTTCTTT. This rearrangement joins TRBV6-5 to TRBJ1-1; the D is unclear. The CDR3 covers 12 residues. Trimming pared 2 bases from V and 1 base from J, leaving 2 bases between. Per the germline V gene, CDR1 is MNHEY and CDR2 is SVGAGI.

This clone has only one observation. This chain connects TRBV6-5 to TRBJ1-1; a weak D match, TRBD1 (5 bases). The germline V and J ends were trimmed by 0 bases and 4 bases, with 15 bases remaining between them. In germline, CDR1 is MNHEY, CDR2 SVGAGI. The CDR3 consists of 16 residues. For the CDR3, the DNA is TGTGCCAGCAGTTACTCCTTGGGTGCGAGGGGCACTGAAGCTTTCTTT. It is translated as CASSYSLGARGTEAFF.

The chain has TRBV30 and TRBJ1-4; D is unclear. V lost 5 bases, J lost 4 bases, and 11 bases lay in between. Looked up from germline, CDR1 is GTSNPN and CDR2 is SVGIG (reference sequence). This CDR3 is built from 13 residues. The CDR3, as DNA: TGTGCCTGGGCACGAGGAAATAATGAAAAACTGTTTTTT. Translation gives CAWARGNNEKLFF.

V usage is TRBV21-1 and J usage is TRBJ2-7. TRBV21-1 is reported as a pseudogene. The CDR3 is made up of 13 amino acids. The CDR3, as DNA: TGTGCCAGCAGCAAAGAGGGAAGACCGAAGCAGTACTTC. Translation: CASSKEGRPKQYF.

J is TRBJ2-1 and V is TRBV15; 7 bases are shared with TRBD1. Germline values: CDR1 LNHNV, CDR2 YYDKDF (reference sequence). Trimming cost V 5 bases and J 7 bases; bases outside gene matches: 5. The CDR3 is 13 residues long. CDR3 nucleotide sequence: TGTGCCACCAGCGTCGACAGGGCAAATGAGCAGTTCTTC. The encoded protein is CATSVDRANEQFF.

The chain joins TRBV7-9 to TRBJ1-2, with 10 bases that match TRBD1. Germline values: CDR1 SEHNR, CDR2 FQNEAQ (reference sequence). V shed 6 bases, J shed 8 bases, and the junction held 9 bases outside the gene matches. CDR3 length: 14 residues. CDR3 protein: CASRSTGGGEGYTF. The CDR3 DNA sequence: TGTGCCAGCAGATCGACAGGGGGCGGAGAGGGCTACACCTTC.

The chain uses TRBV7-9 and TRBJ1-4; D ambiguous. V was clipped by 4 bases and J by 8 bases, with 14 bases between them. The CDR3 contains 14 residues. Germline CDR1 SEHNR, CDR2 FQNEAQ (reference sequence). The CDR3 protein is CASSYSRGVEKLFF. The CDR3 coding sequence is TGTGCCAGCAGCTACTCACGCGGGGTAGAAAAACTGTTTTTT.

The rearrangement joins TRBV2 to TRBJ2-2; a possible D gene is TRBD2 (6 bases). The ends were cut back, 9 bases at V and 5 bases at J, with 25 bases in the middle. Germline V lookup: CDR1 SNHLY, CDR2 FYNNEI. The CDR3 totals 17 residues. CDR3 nucleotides: TGTGCCAGTACTGGGGGGACCACCCTCTACCCGACCGGGGAGCTGTTTTTT. It codes for CASTGGTTLYPTGELFF.

The chain has TRBV6-6 and TRBJ2-7, with D perhaps TRBD2 (5 bases). The germline V and J ends were trimmed by 5 bases and 7 bases, with 12 bases remaining between them. CDR3 length equals 12 residues. Germline V CDR1 and CDR2: MNHNY, SVGAGI (reference sequence). The CDR3 loop is CASSTDSQEQYF. The CDR3 nucleotides read TGTGCCAGCAGTACGGACTCTCAAGAGCAGTACTTC.

The chain has TRBV4-1 and TRBJ1-3; a weak D match, TRBD1 (6 bases). Trimming stripped 0 bases from V and 0 bases from J, with 12 bases between. Germline CDR1 reads MGHRA; CDR2 reads YSYEKL. CDR3 length: 17 residues. As DNA, the CDR3 is TGCGCCAGCAGCCAAGATCGGGGGGGGCACTCTGGAAACACCATATATTTT. Residues: CASSQDRGGHSGNTIYF.

This clone was detected once. V is TRBV9 and J is TRBJ2-1, with TRBD2 matching 12 bases. The CDR3 runs 16 residues. From germline, CDR1 is SGDLS and CDR2 YYNGEE. Germline trimming cut 0 bases from V and 4 bases from J; bases unmatched to any gene: 2. CDR3 loop: CASSVDGTSGYNEQFF. The DNA for the CDR3 is TGTGCCAGCAGCGTAGATGGGACTAGCGGGTACAATGAGCAGTTCTTC.

This chain uses TRBV5-6 with TRBJ1-2, with a tentative D call TRBD1 (5 bases). V was trimmed by 2 bases and J by 6 bases, leaving 14 bases between them. The CDR3 length is 14 residues. CDR1 is SGHDT, CDR2 YYEEEE, per germline. The CDR3 sequence is CASSFALDNNGYTF. CDR3 coding DNA: TGTGCCAGCAGCTTCGCATTGGACAATAATGGCTACACCTTC.

The chain couples TRBV21-1 to TRBJ2-5; the table calls TRBD1, which could not be checked here. TRBV21-1 is noted as a pseudogene. The CDR3 runs 13 residues. The DNA of the CDR3 is TGTGCCAGCAACGAACGCTCAGAAGAGACCCAGTACTTC. It is translated as CASNERSEETQYF.

V and J are TRBV19 and TRBJ2-1; TRBD2 agrees at 8 bases. Germline-derived CDR1 and CDR2 are LNHDA and SQIVND (reference sequence). The CDR3 has 15 amino acids. Unmatched junction bases numbered 12, after V lost 5 bases and J lost 9 bases. CDR3 DNA: TGTGCCAGTAGTCCCATAGCGGGAAGTCCCGCTGAGCAGTTCTTC. Its translation: CASSPIAGSPAEQFF.

The CDR3 region is CASSLKVGWGSPLHF. The CDR3 bases are TGTGCCAGCAGCTTAAAGGTCGGCTGGGGGTCACCCCTCCACTTT. V gene TRBV7-8 combines with J gene TRBJ1-6; TRBD1 might be the D (5 bases). The V and J ends lost 2 bases and 10 bases respectively, with 15 bases between them. This CDR3 comprises 15 residues. The germline V gene encodes CDR1 SGHVS and CDR2 FQNEAQ.

Regarding this clone: The junction departs from germline at one end; a sequencing error may be responsible. This chain joins TRBV7-7 and TRBJ2-2, with 10 nucleotides matching TRBD2. Germline CDR1 and CDR2: SSHAT and FNYEAQ (reference sequence). The length of the CDR3 is 16 residues. In nucleotides, the CDR3 is TGTGCTAGCAGCTTCGCACTAGCGGGATCTACCGGGGAGCTGTTTTTT. This gives the protein CASSFALAGSTGELFF.

The rearrangement joins TRBV7-8 to TRBJ1-1; D is unclear. The V and J ends lost 2 bases and 4 bases respectively, with 11 bases between them. Germline lookup yields CDR1 SGHVS and CDR2 FQNEAQ. This CDR3 comprises 14 residues. DNA of the CDR3: TGTGCCAGCAGCTTAACGGAGATCGGCACTGAAGCTTTCTTT. As protein: CASSLTEIGTEAFF.

The rearrangement links TRBV11-3 to TRBJ2-1, with 7 bases matching TRBD2. Germline V gene data show CDR1 as SGHNT and CDR2 as YENEEA. The CDR3 spans 14 residues. V shed 8 bases and J 0 bases; nucleotides not matched to a gene: 4. The CDR3 coding sequence is TGTGCCAGCCAGGCGGGAGTCTCCTACAATGAGCAGTTCTTC. This encodes CASQAGVSYNEQFF.

This chain connects TRBV5-5 to TRBJ2-5; 10 bases fit TRBD1. Germline CDR1 is SGHKS and CDR2 is YYEKEE (reference sequence). This CDR3 contains 15 residues. V dropped 4 bases and J dropped 5; count of bases not matched to a gene: 8. As DNA, the CDR3 is TGTGCCAGCAGCGGGTGGGGGACAGGGGATGAGACCCAGTACTTC. Its translation is CASSGWGTGDETQYF.

The CDR3 reads CASSLWGNTEAFF. As DNA, the CDR3 is TGTGCCAGCAGTTTGTGGGGGAACACTGAAGCTTTCTTT. The genes are TRBV27 and TRBJ1-1; unclear D gene. This CDR3 has 13 amino acids. The ends were cut back, 3 bases at V and 1 base at J, with 6 bases in the middle. CDR1 MNHEY and CDR2 SMNVEV come from the germline V gene (reference sequence).

The V call is TRBV6-1, the J call TRBJ1-1; D is unclear. Germline lookup yields CDR1 MNHNS and CDR2 SASEGT. Trimming cost V 8 bases and J 1 base, with 11 bases left between them. The length of the CDR3 is 13 residues. The CDR3 DNA reads as TGTGCCAGCTTACTTACAAGGAACACTGAAGCTTTCTTT. Translating it yields CASLLTRNTEAFF.

This rearrangement joins TRBV28 to TRBJ2-2, with a weak D call TRBD1 (7 bases). The V gene's germline CDR1 is MDHEN and CDR2 SYDVKM. This CDR3 region has 18 residues. The V end lost 5 bases, the J end lost 7 bases, and 26 bases lay between the germline ends. As DNA, the CDR3 is TGTGCCAGCAGTCACGGCCGTAGAGCGGGTCCAGGGGGCGGGGAGCTGTTTTTT. Residues: CASSHGRRAGPGGGELFF.

The chain employs TRBV15 and TRBJ2-3; TRBD2 matches 14 bases. Germline lookup yields CDR1 LNHNV and CDR2 YYDKDF (reference sequence). J gave up 6 bases and V 1 base, and 3 bases lay outside the gene matches. The CDR3 totals 16 residues. The CDR3 DNA is TGTGCCACCAGCAGAGGGGGACTAGCGGGGGTGGATACGCAGTATTTT. Translation gives CATSRGGLAGVDTQYF.

This chain links TRBV5-1 with TRBJ2-2; 12 bases match TRBD1. The junction had 6 bases not matched to a gene; V was cut back by 4 bases and J by 5 bases. The CDR3 is made up of 16 amino acids. Germline CDR1 is SGHRS and CDR2 is YFSETQ. The CDR3 loop is CASSPGDRGLTGELFF. CDR3 bases: TGCGCCAGCAGCCCGGGGGACAGGGGGCTGACCGGGGAGCTGTTTTTT.

V is TRBV5-5 and J is TRBJ1-2; 7 bases match TRBD1. This CDR3 is built from 13 residues. V dropped 6 bases and J dropped 6; count of bases not matched to a gene: 8. From germline, CDR1 is SGHKS and CDR2 YYEKEE (reference sequence). CDR3 in amino acids: CASTTTGTDGYTF. The CDR3, as DNA: TGTGCCAGCACCACAACCGGGACAGATGGCTACACCTTC. Filled out from reference TRBV5-5 and TRBJ1-2, the complete variable domain reads DAGVTQSPTHLIKTRGQQVTLRCSPISGHKSVSWYQQVLGQGPQFIFQYYEKEERGRGNFPDRFSARQFPNYSSELNVNALLLGDSALYLCASTTTGTDGYTFGSGTRLTVV.

The rearrangement uses TRBV7-8 and TRBJ2-3; 7 bases fit TRBD1. The V gene end was trimmed by 5 bases and the J gene end by 6 bases; junction bases not matched to a gene: 14. Germline CDR1 reads SGHVS; CDR2 reads FQNEAQ. The CDR3 runs 16 residues. The CDR3 nucleotides read TGTGCCAGCAGCCCCAGGGGGACAGTCCTCATGGATACGCAGTATTTT. It translates to CASSPRGTVLMDTQYF.

The rearrangement uses TRBV5-4 and TRBJ2-5; D perhaps matches TRBD2 (6 bases). This CDR3 is built from 16 residues. V was shortened by 0 bases and J by 4 bases, with 16 bases between the two germline ends. The germline gives CDR1 SGHNT, CDR2 YYREEE (reference sequence). DNA for the CDR3: TGTGCCAGCAGCTTGGAGGGACTGACCCAGGGAGAGACCCAGTACTTC. It specifies CASSLEGLTQGETQYF.

The chain links TRBV18 to TRBJ2-6; tentative D call: TRBD2 (5 bases). Between the trimmed V and J ends, which lost 3 bases and 0 bases, there was a span of 12 bases. Looked up from germline, CDR1 is KGHSH and CDR2 is LQKENI. The CDR3 consists of 17 residues. CDR3 sequence: CASSPIGLFSGANVLTF. The CDR3 bases are TGTGCCAGCTCACCTATCGGACTCTTCTCTGGGGCCAACGTCCTGACTTTC.

V is TRBV7-9 and J is TRBJ1-2; no firm D call. Trimming removed 5 bases at V and 12 bases at J, with 4 bases between. The length of the CDR3 is 8 residues. Germline lookup yields CDR1 SEHNR and CDR2 FQNEAQ (reference sequence). The CDR3 DNA reads as TGTGCCAGCAGCCCACACACCTTC. Residues: CASSPHTF.

The CDR3 here is CASSEAGLMVLEQYF. As DNA, the CDR3 is TGTGCCAGCAGTGAAGCCGGATTAATGGTCCTCGAGCAGTACTTC. The chain uses TRBV2 and TRBJ2-7; D not resolved. The ends were cut back, 0 bases at V and 6 bases at J, with 15 bases in the middle. Germline CDR1 reads SNHLY; CDR2 reads FYNNEI. The CDR3 has 15 amino acids.